The 24 T cell receptor beta chains given below trace back to one sample, sequenced in a study of spatial heterogeneity in lung cancer. Indicated time point: sample taken at primary tumor resection. No cells were sorted before sequencing. The whole RNA sequenced was extracted from tumor, nontumor lung or frozen PBMC. TCRdb ran MiXCR on the 5' RACE reads and lists one entry per CDR3 protein. Of more than 10,000 distinct CDR3 sequences listed, under 5% are singletons. The sample was PBMCs, taken at surgery. Receptors were obtained from a male donor with early-stage non-small cell lung cancer.

In this sample, this clonotype turned up many times. This beta chain is a stray read from a library made for alpha chains; its abundance is not meaningful. The V and J genes are TRBV20-1 and TRBJ2-7; 16 bases agree with TRBD2. This CDR3 is built from 15 residues. Germline assignment: CDR1 DFQATT and CDR2 SNEGSKA (reference sequence). Trimming removed 5 bases from V and 2 bases from J; junction bases left unmatched: 3. CDR3 in DNA: TGCAGTGCTCAGGGGACTAGCGGGAGGGCCTACGAGCAGTACTTC. It codes for CSAQGTSGRAYEQYF.

This clonotype was recorded many times. This beta chain lies outside the target of a library built for alpha chains; its clone size means little. This rearrangement joins TRBV28 to TRBJ1-2, with 8 bases fitting TRBD1. V dropped 8 bases and J dropped 2; count of bases not matched to a gene: 16. Germline CDR1 is MDHEN and CDR2 is SYDVKM. This CDR3 comprises 17 residues. The CDR3 loop is CASRPIATGGRNYGYTF. CDR3 bases: TGTGCCAGCCGTCCCATCGCAACAGGGGGGAGGAACTATGGCTACACCTTC.

This clonotype was seen at least ten times. Being off target in a library aimed at alpha chains, this beta chain has a size of little meaning. V and J are TRBV28 and TRBJ2-7; D is undetermined. The CDR3 covers 17 residues. With 4 bases removed from V and 2 bases from J, the gap between germline ends came to 21 bases. The germline V gene encodes CDR1 MDHEN and CDR2 SYDVKM. For the CDR3, the DNA is TGTGCCAGCAGTTCCCCAGGCTCGGTACAACGCCCCTACGAGCAGTACTTC. Amino acids: CASSSPGSVQRPYEQYF.

Of note for this clonotype: The library was designed around alpha chains, so this beta chain is a stray read whose abundance carries little weight. The gene calls are TRBV29-1 and TRBJ2-3, with D maybe TRBD1 (6 bases). Germline CDR1 is SQVTM and CDR2 is ANQGSEA. The CDR3 loop spans 13 amino acids. V lost 4 bases and J 4 bases, leaving 12 bases between the germline ends. Here the CDR3 DNA reads TGCAGCGTTGGGACAGCAGGCCCAGATACGCAGTATTTT. Protein: CSVGTAGPDTQYF.

This clonotype has a count of ten or more. This beta chain slipped into a library made for alpha chains as a stray read, so its size is not meaningful. V gene TRBV27 combines with J gene TRBJ2-7; the match to TRBD1 covers 10 bases. Germline lookup yields CDR1 MNHEY and CDR2 SMNVEV (reference sequence). The V segment lost 1 base and the J segment 4 bases; nucleotides outside the gene matches: 1. CDR3 length: 14 amino acids. The CDR3 DNA is TGTGCCAGCAGTTTATTGGGACAGGGGTACGAGCAGTACTTC. Its protein product is CASSLLGQGYEQYF.

A few counts support this clonotype. This beta chain represents an off-target read in a library built for alpha chains; its size is of limited meaning. The gene calls are TRBV3-1 and TRBJ2-3, with 7 bases aligning to TRBD2. The CDR3 is made up of 16 amino acids. With 5 bases clipped from V and 5 bases from J, the junction kept 13 bases outside the gene matches. Germline V gene sequence: CDR1 LGHDT, CDR2 YNNKEL (reference sequence). DNA for the CDR3: TGTGCCAGCAGCGCCCTGGGGGGAGGGCATGAAGATACGCAGTATTTT. Encoded protein: CASSALGGGHEDTQYF.

This clonotype was observed a few times. Because this beta chain is a stray read in a library intended to capture alpha chains, its abundance should not be given much weight. The V gene is TRBV5-1, the J gene TRBJ2-3; D is perhaps TRBD1 (6 bases). CDR1 and CDR2 from the germline V gene are SGHRS and YFSETQ. This CDR3 spans 15 amino acids. Trimming removed 3 bases at V and 3 bases at J, with 14 bases between. The CDR3 is CASSSAGESTDTQYF. The CDR3 nucleotides read TGCGCCAGCAGCTCCGCAGGGGAAAGTACAGATACGCAGTATTTT.

Many counts were recorded for this clonotype. This beta chain turned up in a library designed for alpha chains; as an off-target read, its abundance says little. This rearrangement joins TRBV10-3 to TRBJ1-4, with unresolved D. Germline CDR1 and CDR2: ENHRY and SYGVKD. V lost 10 bases to trimming and J lost 5 bases, with 17 bases between them. The CDR3 has 14 amino acids. CDR3 sequence: CATAVPGNNEKLFF. The CDR3 DNA reads as TGTGCCACGGCTGTCCCGGGGAACAATGAAAAACTGTTTTTT.

About this clonotype: This beta chain came through as a stray read in a library set up for alpha chains, and its size says little. V and J are TRBV5-6 and TRBJ2-4, with TRBD1 matching 8 bases. V trimming: 0 bases; J trimming: 4 bases; junction bases outside the gene matches: 3. The CDR3 spans 15 residues. The germline V gene has CDR1 SGHDT and CDR2 YYEEEE. CDR3: CASSLERTGKNIQYF. In DNA form, the CDR3 reads TGTGCCAGCAGCTTGGAAAGGACAGGGAAAAACATTCAGTACTTC.

With regard to this clonotype: For a library built for alpha chains, this beta chain is a stray read; little rests on its size. V and J are TRBV7-2 and TRBJ2-3, with no clear D. Trimming took off 0 bases at V and 4 bases at J, with 5 bases between the two ends. The V gene's germline CDR1 is SGHTA and CDR2 FQGNSA. The CDR3 is 13 amino acids. In DNA, the CDR3 is TGTGCCAGCAGCTTAGCCCCCCCAGATACGCAGTATTTT. Residues: CASSLAPPDTQYF.

This clonotype appeared a few times. Since the library was made to target alpha chains, this beta chain is a stray read and its abundance is not meaningful. CDR3 amino acids: CASSLELLSEQYF. CDR3 DNA: TGTGCCAGCAGCTTAGAGTTGTTGTCCGAGCAGTACTTC. This rearrangement joins TRBV11-2 to TRBJ2-7; D call uncertain. CDR3 length equals 13 residues. In germline, CDR1 is SGHAT, CDR2 FQNNGV. Trimming pared 0 bases from V and 6 bases from J, leaving 9 bases between.

This clonotype was counted at least ten times. Since it is a stray read in a library aimed at alpha chains, this beta chain has a size that is not meaningful. The rearrangement joins TRBV10-3 to TRBJ1-1; D is unclear. CDR3 length equals 13 residues. Germline V lookup: CDR1 ENHRY, CDR2 SYGVKD. The ends were cut back, 4 bases at V and 4 bases at J, with 10 bases in the middle. The CDR3 DNA reads TGTGCCATCAGTGCCCCGAGGACCACTGAAGCTTTCTTT. This codes for CAISAPRTTEAFF.

At least ten counts were recorded for this clonotype. Since it is a stray read in a library aimed at alpha chains, this beta chain has a size that is not meaningful. V gene TRBV5-6 combines with J gene TRBJ2-1, with TRBD2 matching 15 bases. The CDR3 is 18 residues long. Germline assignment: CDR1 SGHDT and CDR2 YYEEEE. The J segment lost 0 bases and the V segment lost 3 bases, leaving 4 bases of the junction unmatched. The CDR3: CASSSGTSGRSSYNEQFF. The CDR3 coding sequence is TGTGCCAGCAGCTCCGGGACTAGCGGGAGGAGCTCCTACAATGAGCAGTTCTTC.

This clonotype was seen at least ten times. Being off target in a library aimed at alpha chains, this beta chain has a size of little meaning. The rearrangement uses TRBV5-5 and TRBJ2-2; TRBD2 agrees at 12 bases. V lost 4 bases, J lost 7 bases, and 11 bases stayed unmatched. This CDR3 has 17 amino acids. Germline V gene lookup returns CDR1 SGHKS and CDR2 YYEKEE (reference sequence). The CDR3 DNA follows: TGTGCCAGCAGCAACGCCTTGACTAGCGGGAGAGACGGGGAGCTGTTTTTT. The encoded protein is CASSNALTSGRDGELFF.

There are many counts of this clonotype. The library was designed around alpha chains, so this beta chain is a stray read whose abundance carries little weight. The rearrangement links TRBV4-3 to TRBJ1-1; D is unclear. Trimming removed 1 base from V and 2 bases from J, with 8 bases in between. This CDR3 has 14 residues. Looked up from germline, CDR1 is LGHNA and CDR2 is YSLEER. The CDR3 here is CASSQGKGNTEAFF. The DNA of the CDR3 is TGCGCCAGCAGCCAAGGAAAGGGAAACACTGAAGCTTTCTTT.

This clonotype was picked up many times. As an off-target read in a library built for alpha chains, this beta chain has a frequency of little significance. The chain has TRBV7-2 and TRBJ2-1; 9 positions agree with TRBD2. The CDR3 has 13 amino acids. Germline lookup yields CDR1 SGHTA and CDR2 FQGNSA. The trim removed 3 bases at V and 7 bases at J, leaving 1 base unmatched. The CDR3 nucleotides are TGTGCCAGCAGCTTTGCGGGGGGGAATGAGCAGTTCTTC. It is translated as CASSFAGGNEQFF.

With respect to this clonotype: A library made for alpha chains picked up this beta chain off target, so its size means little. J is TRBJ2-1 and V is TRBV28, with 7 bases fitting TRBD2. The CDR3 spans 14 residues. Per the germline V gene, CDR1 is MDHEN and CDR2 is SYDVKM. The V and J ends lost 8 bases and 4 bases, in that order; junction bases with no gene match: 8. The CDR3 loop is CASLGLAEYNEQFF. The CDR3 DNA follows: TGTGCCAGCCTGGGGCTAGCGGAGTACAATGAGCAGTTCTTC.

Ten or more counts support this clonotype. The library was designed around alpha chains, so this beta chain is a stray read whose abundance carries little weight. The rearrangement joins TRBV7-9 to TRBJ1-1; no reliable D call. This CDR3 is 15 amino acids long. V lost 5 bases, J lost 3 bases, and 16 bases lay in between. CDR1 and CDR2 from the germline V gene are SEHNR and FQNEAQ (reference sequence). In DNA, the CDR3 is TGTGCCAGCAGCCCGTGGCCCGACGACTACACTGAAGCTTTCTTT. Translating it yields CASSPWPDDYTEAFF.

There are many counts of this clonotype. This beta chain lies outside the target of a library built for alpha chains; its clone size means little. The gene calls are TRBV18 and TRBJ1-1; 9 positions agree with TRBD1. Germline values: CDR1 KGHSH, CDR2 LQKENI. The V segment lost 6 bases and the J segment 7 bases; nucleotides outside the gene matches: 9. The CDR3 totals 14 residues. In DNA form, the CDR3 reads TGTGCCAGCTCCCCCAGACAGGGGGTGGGTGAAGCTTTCTTT. Protein product: CASSPRQGVGEAFF. The entire variable domain, with the rest obtained from reference TRBV18 and TRBJ1-1, is as follows: NAGVMQNPRHLVRRRGQEARLRCSPMKGHSHVYWYRQLPEEGLKFMVYLQKENIIDESGMPKERFSAEFPKEGPSILRIQQVVRGDSAAYFCASSPRQGVGEAFFGQGTRLTVV.

Many counts were recorded for this clonotype. This beta chain is a stray read from a library made for alpha chains; its abundance is not meaningful. The chain combines TRBV20-1 with TRBJ2-1; TRBD2 matches 8 bases. The V segment lost 6 bases and the J segment 7 bases; nucleotides outside the gene matches: 17. Per germline, CDR1 DFQATT and CDR2 SNEGSKA (reference sequence). The CDR3 is made up of 16 amino acids. The CDR3 bases are TGCAGTGCCCGGGGGCCCGACGGGAGGGCCGGGAATGAGCAGTTCTTC. Its protein product is CSARGPDGRAGNEQFF.

This clonotype appeared a few times. This beta chain was picked up by a library intended for alpha chains and is off target, so its count carries little meaning. The J gene is TRBJ1-4, the V gene TRBV27; TRBD1 is a possible D gene (5 bases). Trimming stripped 3 bases from V and 6 bases from J, with 11 bases between. The CDR3 is 14 amino acids. Per the germline V gene, CDR1 is MNHEY and CDR2 is SMNVEV (reference sequence). The CDR3: CASSLEGADEKLFF. CDR3 nucleotide sequence: TGTGCCAGCAGTTTGGAAGGGGCCGATGAAAAACTGTTTTTT. Together with reference TRBV27 and TRBJ1-4, the CDR3 gives the full variable domain: EAQVTQNPRYLITVTGKKLTVTCSQNMNHEYMSWYRQDPGLGLRQIYYSMNVEVTDKGDVPEGYKVSRKEKRNFPLILESPSPNQTSLYFCASSLEGADEKLFFGSGTQLSVL.

There are many counts of this clonotype. This beta chain is an unintended read in a library built for alpha chains; its size means little. The V call is TRBV20-1, the J call TRBJ1-5; maybe TRBD1 (5 bases). Germline V gives CDR1 DFQATT, CDR2 SNEGSKA (reference sequence). The CDR3 sequence is 15 residues long. Trimming stripped 0 bases from V and 5 bases from J, with 14 bases between. This CDR3 reads CSARDRQGGDQPQHF. The CDR3 coding sequence is TGCAGTGCTAGAGATCGGCAGGGAGGGGATCAGCCCCAGCATTTT.

This clonotype was detected many times. In a library made to pick up alpha chains, this beta chain is a stray read with a size that means little. J is TRBJ2-3 and V is TRBV6-1, with 9 bases lining up with TRBD2. Trimming removed 2 bases from V and 1 base from J; junction bases left unmatched: 1. The germline V gene has CDR1 MNHNS and CDR2 SASEGT. The CDR3 loop spans 15 amino acids. For the CDR3, the DNA is TGTGCCAGCAGTGAACGACTAGCGGGCACAGATACGCAGTATTTT. This encodes CASSERLAGTDTQYF.

This clonotype was observed many times. This beta chain appears as a stray read in a library generated for alpha chains; its size is not informative. The chain combines TRBV7-9 with TRBJ2-7; D call uncertain. The germline V gene encodes CDR1 SEHNR and CDR2 FQNEAQ (reference sequence). The CDR3 loop spans 13 amino acids. The germline V and J ends were trimmed by 4 bases and 1 base, with 8 bases remaining between them. The CDR3 protein is CASSSTSSYEQYF. The CDR3 nucleotides read TGTGCCAGCAGCTCCACAAGTTCCTACGAGCAGTACTTC.